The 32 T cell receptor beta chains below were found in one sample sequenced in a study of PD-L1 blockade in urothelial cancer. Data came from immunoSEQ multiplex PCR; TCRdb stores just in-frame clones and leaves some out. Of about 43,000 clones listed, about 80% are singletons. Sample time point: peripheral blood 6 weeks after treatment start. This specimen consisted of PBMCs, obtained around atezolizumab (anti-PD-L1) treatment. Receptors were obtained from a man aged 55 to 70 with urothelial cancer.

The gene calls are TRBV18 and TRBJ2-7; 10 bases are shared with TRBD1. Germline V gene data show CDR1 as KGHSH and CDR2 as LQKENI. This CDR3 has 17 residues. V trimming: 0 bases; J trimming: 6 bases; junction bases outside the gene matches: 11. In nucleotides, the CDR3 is TGTGCCAGCTCACCACCTTCGGGACAGGGGTCTTGGGCCGAGCAGTACTTC. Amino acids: CASSPPSGQGSWAEQYF.

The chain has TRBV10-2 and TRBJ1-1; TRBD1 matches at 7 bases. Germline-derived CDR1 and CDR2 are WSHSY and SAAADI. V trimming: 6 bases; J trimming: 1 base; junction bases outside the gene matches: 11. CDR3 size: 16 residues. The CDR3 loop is CASSFLGGAKNTEAFF. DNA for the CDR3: TGCGCCAGCAGCTTTCTAGGGGGCGCAAAGAACACTGAAGCTTTCTTT.

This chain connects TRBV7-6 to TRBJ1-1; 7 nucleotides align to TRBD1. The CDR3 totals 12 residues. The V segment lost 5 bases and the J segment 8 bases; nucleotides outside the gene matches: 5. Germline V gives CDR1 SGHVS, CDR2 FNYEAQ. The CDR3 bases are TGTGCCAGCAGCCAAAGACAGGGCGAAGCTTTCTTT. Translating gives CASSQRQGEAFF.

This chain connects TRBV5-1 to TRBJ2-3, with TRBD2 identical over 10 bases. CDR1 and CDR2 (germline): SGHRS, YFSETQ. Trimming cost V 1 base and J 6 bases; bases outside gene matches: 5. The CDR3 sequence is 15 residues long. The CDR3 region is CASSLTSGEEDTQYF. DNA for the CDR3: TGCGCCAGCAGCTTGACTAGCGGGGAGGAGGATACGCAGTATTTT.

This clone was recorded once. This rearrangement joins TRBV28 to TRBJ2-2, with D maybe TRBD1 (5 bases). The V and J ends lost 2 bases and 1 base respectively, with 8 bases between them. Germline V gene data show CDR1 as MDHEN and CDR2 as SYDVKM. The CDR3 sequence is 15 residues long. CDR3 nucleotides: TGTGCCAGCAGTTTAGGGGCTCTGAACACCGGGGAGCTGTTTTTT. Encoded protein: CASSLGALNTGELFF.

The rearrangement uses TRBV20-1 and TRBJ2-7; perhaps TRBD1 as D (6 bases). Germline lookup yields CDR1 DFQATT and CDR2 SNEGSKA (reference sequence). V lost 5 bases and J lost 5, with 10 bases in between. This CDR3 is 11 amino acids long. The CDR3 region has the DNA TGCAGTGCTTCAGGGGCCGACGAGCAGTACTTC. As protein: CSASGADEQYF.

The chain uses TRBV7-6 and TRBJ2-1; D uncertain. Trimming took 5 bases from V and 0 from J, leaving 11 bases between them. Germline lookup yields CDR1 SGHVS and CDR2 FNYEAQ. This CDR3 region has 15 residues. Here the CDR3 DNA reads TGTGCCAGCAGCCCGACTTACCCCTCCTACAATGAGCAGTTCTTC. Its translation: CASSPTYPSYNEQFF. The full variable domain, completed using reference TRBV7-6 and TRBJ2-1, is GAGVSQSPRYKVTKRGQDVALRCDPISGHVSLYWYRQALGQGPEFLTYFNYEAQQDKSGLPNDRFSAERPEGSISTLTIQRTEQRDSAMYRCASSPTYPSYNEQFFGPGTRLTVL.

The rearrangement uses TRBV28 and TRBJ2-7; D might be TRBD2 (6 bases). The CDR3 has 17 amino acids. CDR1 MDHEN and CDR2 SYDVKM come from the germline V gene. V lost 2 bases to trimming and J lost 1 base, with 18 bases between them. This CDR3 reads CASSLPGDFRDSYEQYF. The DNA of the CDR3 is TGTGCCAGCAGTTTACCGGGGGACTTTCGGGATTCCTACGAGCAGTACTTC.

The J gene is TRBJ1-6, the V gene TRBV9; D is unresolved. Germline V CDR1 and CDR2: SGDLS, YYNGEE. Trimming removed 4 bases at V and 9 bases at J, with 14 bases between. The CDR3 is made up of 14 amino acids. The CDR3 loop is CASSLAQDGSPLHF. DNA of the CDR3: TGTGCCAGCAGCCTCGCGCAGGATGGTTCACCCCTCCACTTT.

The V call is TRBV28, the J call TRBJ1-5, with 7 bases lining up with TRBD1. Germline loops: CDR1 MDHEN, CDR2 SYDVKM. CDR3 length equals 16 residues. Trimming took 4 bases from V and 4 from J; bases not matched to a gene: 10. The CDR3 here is CASSSFQTGLNQPQHF. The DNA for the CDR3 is TGTGCCAGCAGTTCCTTCCAGACAGGGTTGAATCAGCCCCAGCATTTT.

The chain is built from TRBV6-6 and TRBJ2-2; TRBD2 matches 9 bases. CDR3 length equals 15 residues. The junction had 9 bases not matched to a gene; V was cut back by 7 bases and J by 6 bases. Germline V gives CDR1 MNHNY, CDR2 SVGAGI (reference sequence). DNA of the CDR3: TGTGCCAGCACCGAAGCGGGGGGCGCATCCGGGGAGCTGTTTTTT. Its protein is CASTEAGGASGELFF.

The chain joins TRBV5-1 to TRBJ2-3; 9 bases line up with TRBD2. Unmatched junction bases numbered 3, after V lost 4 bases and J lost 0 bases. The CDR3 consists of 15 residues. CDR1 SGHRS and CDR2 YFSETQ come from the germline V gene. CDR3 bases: TGCGCCAGCAGCCTTAGCGGGGGCAGCACAGATACGCAGTATTTT. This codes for CASSLSGGSTDTQYF. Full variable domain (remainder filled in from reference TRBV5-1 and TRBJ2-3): KAGVTQTPRYLIKTRGQQVTLSCSPISGHRSVSWYQQTPGQGLQFLFEYFSETQRNKGNFPGRFSGRQFSNSRSEMNVSTLELGDSALYLCASSLSGGSTDTQYFGPGTRLTVL.

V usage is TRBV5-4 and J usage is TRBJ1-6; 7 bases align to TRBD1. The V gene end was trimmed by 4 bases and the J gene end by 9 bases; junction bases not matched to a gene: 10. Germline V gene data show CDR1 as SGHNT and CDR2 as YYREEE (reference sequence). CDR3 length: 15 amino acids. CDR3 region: CASSPRTGEGSPLHF. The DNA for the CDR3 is TGTGCCAGCAGCCCACGGACAGGAGAGGGTTCACCCCTCCACTTT.

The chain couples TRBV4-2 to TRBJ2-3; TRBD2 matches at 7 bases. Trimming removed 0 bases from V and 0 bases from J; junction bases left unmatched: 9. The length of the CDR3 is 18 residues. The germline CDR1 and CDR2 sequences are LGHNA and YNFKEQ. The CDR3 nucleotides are TGTGCCAGCAGCCAAGATCGGGATAGCGGGCACAGCACAGATACGCAGTATTTT. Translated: CASSQDRDSGHSTDTQYF.

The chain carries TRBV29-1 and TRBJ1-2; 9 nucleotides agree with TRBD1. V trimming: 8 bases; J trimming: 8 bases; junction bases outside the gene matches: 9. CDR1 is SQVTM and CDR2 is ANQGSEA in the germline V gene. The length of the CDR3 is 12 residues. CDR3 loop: CSIRQGEHGYTF. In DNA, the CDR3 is TGCAGCATCCGACAGGGGGAACACGGCTACACCTTC.

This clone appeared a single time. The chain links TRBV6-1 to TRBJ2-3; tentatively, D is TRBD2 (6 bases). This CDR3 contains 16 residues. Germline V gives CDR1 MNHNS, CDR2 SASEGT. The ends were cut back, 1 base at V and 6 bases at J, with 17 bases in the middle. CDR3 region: CASSEERGLGSDTQYF. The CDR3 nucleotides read TGTGCCAGCAGTGAAGAAAGGGGACTCGGGTCCGATACGCAGTATTTT.

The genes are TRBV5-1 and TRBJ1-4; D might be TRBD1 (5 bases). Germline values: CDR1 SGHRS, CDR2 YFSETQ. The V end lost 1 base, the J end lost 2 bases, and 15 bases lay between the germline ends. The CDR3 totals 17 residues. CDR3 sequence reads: CASSLQGRGTTNEKLFF. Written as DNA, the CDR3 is TGCGCCAGCAGCTTGCAGGGAAGGGGAACGACTAATGAAAAACTGTTTTTT.

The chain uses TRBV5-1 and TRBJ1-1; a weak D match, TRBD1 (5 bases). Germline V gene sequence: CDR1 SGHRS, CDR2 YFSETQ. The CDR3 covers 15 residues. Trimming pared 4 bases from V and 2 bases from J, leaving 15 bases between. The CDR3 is CASSALGGPNTEAFF. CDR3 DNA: TGCGCCAGCAGCGCCCTCGGGGGACCTAACACTGAAGCTTTCTTT.

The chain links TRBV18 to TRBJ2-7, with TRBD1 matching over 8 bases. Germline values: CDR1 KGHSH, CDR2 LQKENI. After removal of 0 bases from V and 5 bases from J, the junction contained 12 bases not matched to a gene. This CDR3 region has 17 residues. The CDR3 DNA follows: TGTGCCAGCTCACCACCGTTTCGGCAGGGGGCGAAGGACGAGCAGTACTTC. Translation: CASSPPFRQGAKDEQYF.

The CDR3 DNA follows: TGTGCCACCGGCGTTGACTCCGCTATAGACAGGGGAAGCACCGGGGAGCTGTTTTTT. Its protein product is CATGVDSAIDRGSTGELFF. The rearrangement links TRBV15 to TRBJ2-2; 8 bases fit TRBD1. Losses at the gene ends were 8 bases for V and 4 bases for J; bases not matched to a gene: 21. The CDR3 length is 19 residues. Germline V gene sequence: CDR1 LNHNV, CDR2 YYDKDF (reference sequence).

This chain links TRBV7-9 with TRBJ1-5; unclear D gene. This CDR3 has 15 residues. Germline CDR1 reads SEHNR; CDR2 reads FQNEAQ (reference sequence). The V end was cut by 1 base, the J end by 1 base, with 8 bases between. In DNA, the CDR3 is TGTGCCAGCAGCTTAGAAAACAGCAGCAATCAGCCCCAGCATTTT. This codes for CASSLENSSNQPQHF.

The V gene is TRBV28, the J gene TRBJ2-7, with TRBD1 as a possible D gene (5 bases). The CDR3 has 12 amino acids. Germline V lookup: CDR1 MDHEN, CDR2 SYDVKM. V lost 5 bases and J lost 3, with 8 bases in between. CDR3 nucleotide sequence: TGTGCCAGCAGTCTTGACAGCTACGAGCAGTACTTC. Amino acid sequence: CASSLDSYEQYF.

CDR3 amino acids: CASSLLGGIGETQYF. CDR3 DNA sequence: TGCGCCAGCAGCTTGCTAGGGGGAATTGGAGAGACCCAGTACTTC. The chain carries TRBV5-1 and TRBJ2-5, with D tentatively TRBD1 (6 bases). Per the germline V gene, CDR1 is SGHRS and CDR2 is YFSETQ. The CDR3 contains 15 residues. V lost 1 base and J 4 bases, leaving 14 bases between the germline ends.

CDR3 in amino acids: CAWTPPLRGWETQYF. The CDR3 coding sequence is TGTGCCTGGACGCCCCCCCTCCGGGGGTGGGAGACCCAGTACTTC. V usage is TRBV30 and J usage is TRBJ2-5, with D possibly matching TRBD2 (6 bases). The V end was cut by 4 bases, the J end by 5 bases, with 20 bases between. CDR1 is GTSNPN, CDR2 SVGIG, per germline (reference sequence). This CDR3 region has 15 residues.

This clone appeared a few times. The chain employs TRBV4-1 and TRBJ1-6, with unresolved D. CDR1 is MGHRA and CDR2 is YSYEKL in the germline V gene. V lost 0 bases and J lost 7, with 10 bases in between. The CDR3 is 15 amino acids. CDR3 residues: CASSQEEGNNSPLHF. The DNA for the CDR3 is TGCGCCAGCAGCCAAGAAGAGGGTAACAATTCACCCCTCCACTTT.

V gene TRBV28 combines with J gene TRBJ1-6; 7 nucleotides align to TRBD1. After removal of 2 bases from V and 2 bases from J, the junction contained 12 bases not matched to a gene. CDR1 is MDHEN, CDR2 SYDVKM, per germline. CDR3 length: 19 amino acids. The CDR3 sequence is CASSLNLDRWDPYNSPLHF. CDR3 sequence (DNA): TGTGCCAGCAGTTTAAACCTGGACAGGTGGGACCCCTATAATTCACCCCTCCACTTT.

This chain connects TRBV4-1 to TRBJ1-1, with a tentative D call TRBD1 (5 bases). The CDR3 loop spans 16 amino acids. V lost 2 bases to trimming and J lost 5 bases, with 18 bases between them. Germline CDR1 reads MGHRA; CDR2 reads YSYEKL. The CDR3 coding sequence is TGCGCCAGCAGCCAAACCTTTCAGGCGGAGGGGACTGAAGCTTTCTTT. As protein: CASSQTFQAEGTEAFF.

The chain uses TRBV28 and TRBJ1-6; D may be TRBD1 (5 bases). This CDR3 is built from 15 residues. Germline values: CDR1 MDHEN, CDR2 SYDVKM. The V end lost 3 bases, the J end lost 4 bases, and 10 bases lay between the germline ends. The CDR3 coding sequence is TGTGCCAGCAGTTTCCGGGGACTTTATAATTCACCCCTCCACTTT. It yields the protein CASSFRGLYNSPLHF.

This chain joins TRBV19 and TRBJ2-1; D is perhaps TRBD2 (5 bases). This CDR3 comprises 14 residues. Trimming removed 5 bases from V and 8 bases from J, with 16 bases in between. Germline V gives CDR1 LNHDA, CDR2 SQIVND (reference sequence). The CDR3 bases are TGTGCCAGTAGTGAACCCCTCGGGGTAGATGAGCAGTTCTTC. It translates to CASSEPLGVDEQFF.

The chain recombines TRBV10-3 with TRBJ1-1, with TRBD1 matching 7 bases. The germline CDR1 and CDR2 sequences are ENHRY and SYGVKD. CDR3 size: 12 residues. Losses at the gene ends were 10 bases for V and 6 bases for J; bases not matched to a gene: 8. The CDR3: CATSTGTAEAFF. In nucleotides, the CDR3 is TGTGCCACCTCGACAGGGACGGCTGAAGCTTTCTTT.

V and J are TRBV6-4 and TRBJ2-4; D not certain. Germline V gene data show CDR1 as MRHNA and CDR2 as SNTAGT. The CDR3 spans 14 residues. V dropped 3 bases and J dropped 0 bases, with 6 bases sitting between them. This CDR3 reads CASSDELAKNIQYF. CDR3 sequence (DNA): TGTGCCAGCAGTGATGAGCTAGCCAAAAACATTCAGTACTTC.

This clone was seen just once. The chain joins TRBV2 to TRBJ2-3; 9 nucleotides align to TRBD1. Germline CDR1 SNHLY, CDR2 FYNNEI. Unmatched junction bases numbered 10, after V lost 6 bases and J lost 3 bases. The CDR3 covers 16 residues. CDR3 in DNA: TGTGCCAGCAGCGAGAGGGACAGGGTAATGACAGATACGCAGTATTTT. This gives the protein CASSERDRVMTDTQYF.